This is a list of T cell receptor beta chains from one sample in a study of shared clonotypes between healthy human individuals. Sequencing used immunoSEQ multiplex PCR; TCRdb keeps in-frame clones, though not all of them. Of 2 million to 2.5 million clones listed, just over 90% were seen once; the top ten hold 1.7%. The sample consisted of naive CD8+ T cells from PBMCs. These receptors originate from a man aged 18 to 29 in good health. Some clones in this sample may be carry-over from other donors' samples. Each CDR3 is given with its conserved first and last residue. A D gene is named only where the DNA matches it firmly. Some rows mark clone size as missing; the rest say once, few, many or name a class of expanded clone.

CDR3	DNA	size	D	V	J
CASSQLMGDWYEQYF	TGTGCCAGCAGTCAACTTATGGGGGACTGGTACGAGCAGTACTTC	NA	NA	TRBV27	TRBJ2-7
CASSIWDVGSNIQYF	TGTGCCAGTAGTATTTGGGATGTAGGGAGCAACATTCAGTACTTC	NA	NA	TRBV19	TRBJ2-4
CASRIRHGTGEQFF	TGTGCCAGCAGGATTAGACACGGGACAGGCGAGCAGTTCTTC	NA	TRBD1	TRBV7-9	TRBJ2-1
CAISDPSNDRAVSQDTQYF	TGTGCCATCAGTGACCCGAGTAATGACAGGGCCGTTAGTCAAGATACGCAGTATTTT	NA	TRBD1	TRBV10-3	TRBJ2-3
CASSIVGTGRYNEQFF	TGTGCCAGTAGTATAGTAGGGACAGGGCGCTACAATGAGCAGTTCTTC	NA	TRBD1	TRBV19	TRBJ2-1
CASSFSGTEQFF	TGTGCCAGCAGCTTCAGCGGGACTGAGCAGTTCTTC	NA	TRBD2	TRBV5-6	TRBJ2-1
CASSPDTPSTGAFSYEQYF	TGTGCCAGCAGTCCCGATACCCCATCGACAGGGGCGTTCTCCTACGAGCAGTACTTC	once	TRBD1	TRBV28	TRBJ2-7
CAISPRSLAGPTPGDEQFF	TGTGCCATCAGTCCCAGGAGCTTAGCGGGCCCCACCCCTGGCGATGAGCAGTTCTTC	NA	TRBD2	TRBV10-3	TRBJ2-1
CASSHWGEFYEQYF	TGTGCCAGCAGCCACTGGGGAGAGTTCTACGAGCAGTACTTC	NA	NA	TRBV5-4	TRBJ2-7
CASSEFAGEGTEAFF	TGTGCCAGCAGTGAATTTGCAGGGGAGGGCACTGAAGCTTTCTTT	NA	NA	TRBV2	TRBJ1-1
CASSQIVHSLVRDTEAFF	TGCGCCAGCAGCCAAATAGTCCATAGTCTGGTGAGGGACACTGAAGCTTTCTTT	NA	NA	TRBV4-1	TRBJ1-1
CASSWDRGPYEQYF	TGTGCCAGCAGTTGGGACAGGGGCCCGTACGAGCAGTACTTC	NA	TRBD1	TRBV5-4	TRBJ2-7
CASSSTGTGVYEQYF	TGTGCCAGCAGCTCGACCGGGACAGGAGTCTACGAGCAGTACTTC	once	TRBD1	TRBV5-5	TRBJ2-7
CASSHIRTGGTDTQYF	TGTGCCAGCAGCCACATAAGGACAGGGGGCACAGATACGCAGTATTTT	NA	TRBD1	TRBV27	TRBJ2-3
CASSPIPGDYGYTF	TGTGCCAGCAGCCCAATACCAGGGGATTATGGCTACACCTTC	NA	NA	TRBV7-3	TRBJ1-2
CASSPGVGTDTQYF	TGTGCCAGCAGCCCGGGTGTGGGCACAGATACGCAGTATTTT	NA	NA	TRBV5-6	TRBJ2-3
CASAPRGSGANVLTF	TGTGCCAGCGCCCCCCGGGGTTCTGGGGCCAACGTCCTGACTTTC	NA	NA	TRBV27	TRBJ2-6
CASSYSNFNQPQHF	TGTGCCAGCAGTTACTCGAATTTCAATCAGCCCCAGCATTTT	NA	NA	TRBV6-6	TRBJ1-5
CASILTPGEQFF	TGTGCCAGCATCCTAACCCCTGGTGAGCAGTTCTTC	once	NA	TRBV25-1	TRBJ2-1
CASSEVGQASGNTIYF	TGTGCCAGCAGTGAGGTGGGACAGGCCTCTGGAAACACCATATATTTT	NA	TRBD1	TRBV6-1	TRBJ1-3
CASSPDGGYSNQPQHF	TGTGCCAGCAGCCCGGATGGGGGTTATAGCAATCAGCCCCAGCATTTT	once	NA	TRBV7-2	TRBJ1-5
CASSRQVAGQPQHF	TGCGCCAGCAGTAGGCAGGTGGCGGGGCAGCCCCAGCATTTT	NA	NA	TRBV10-2	TRBJ1-5
CASSYPKRGLAGADTQYF	TGTGCCAGCAGTTACCCAAAGAGGGGACTAGCGGGGGCAGATACGCAGTATTTT	NA	TRBD2	TRBV28	TRBJ2-3
CASSQRIQAMPESNQPQHF	TGCGCCAGCAGCCAAAGGATACAGGCGATGCCTGAAAGCAATCAGCCCCAGCATTTT	NA	NA	TRBV4-1	TRBJ1-5
CASSSIVAGGRAGELFF	TGTGCCAGCAGCTCCATTGTGGCAGGGGGCCGCGCCGGGGAGCTGTTTTTT	NA	TRBD1	TRBV7-9	TRBJ2-2
CASSLGASRFSYEQYF	TGTGCCAGCAGCTTAGGTGCCAGTAGATTCTCCTACGAGCAGTACTTC	NA	NA	TRBV7-9	TRBJ2-7
CASSQGRTSAYEQYF	TGTGCCAGCAGCCAAGGGAGGACTAGCGCTTACGAGCAGTACTTC	once	TRBD2	TRBV4-2	TRBJ2-7
CASSAVRARLAGLLYEQYF	TGTGCCAGCAGCGCCGTGAGGGCCCGGCTAGCGGGGCTCCTCTACGAGCAGTACTTC	NA	TRBD2	TRBV28	TRBJ2-7
CASSFSRDSGELFF	TGTGCCAGCAGTTTTAGCAGGGACTCCGGGGAGCTGTTTTTT	NA	NA	TRBV28	TRBJ2-2
CASSVAVAGLSTDTQYF	TGTGCCAGCAGCGTAGCTGTAGCCGGACTTAGCACAGATACGCAGTATTTT	NA	NA	TRBV9	TRBJ2-3
CASSLGQGTTYEQYF	TGCGCCAGCAGCTTGGGACAGGGGACGACCTACGAGCAGTACTTC	NA	TRBD1	TRBV5-1	TRBJ2-7
CASSLSRREALTDTQYF	TGTGCCAGCAGCCTGTCCCGGCGGGAGGCCCTCACAGATACGCAGTATTTT	NA	TRBD2	TRBV13	TRBJ2-3
CASSLGREGPIGYEQYF	TGTGCCAGCAGTTTGGGGCGGGAGGGGCCTATTGGGTACGAGCAGTACTTC	NA	TRBD2	TRBV28	TRBJ2-7
CASIPTGLEVEAFF	TGTGCCAGCATCCCAACAGGGCTAGAGGTTGAAGCTTTCTTT	NA	NA	TRBV13	TRBJ1-1
CAWPCAGTSENTGELFF	TGTGCCTGGCCCTGTGCGGGGACTAGCGAGAACACCGGGGAGCTGTTTTTT	once	TRBD2	TRBV30	TRBJ2-2
CASSQFQLHNEQFF	TGCGCCAGCAGCCAGTTTCAGTTACACAATGAGCAGTTCTTC	once	NA	TRBV4-1	TRBJ2-1
CSVESGPYEQYF	TGCAGCGTTGAATCCGGACCGTACGAGCAGTACTTC	NA	NA	TRBV29-1	TRBJ2-7
CASSYEEDQPQHF	TGTGCCAGCAGTTACGAGGAGGATCAGCCCCAGCATTTT	once	NA	TRBV6-6	TRBJ1-5
CASSLSPTVDEQFF	TGTGCCAGCAGTTTGTCCCCGACTGTGGATGAGCAGTTCTTC	NA	NA	TRBV27	TRBJ2-1
CASSHRRGQTYEQYF	TGCGCCAGCAGCCACCGACGAGGACAGACCTACGAGCAGTACTTC	NA	NA	TRBV4-3	TRBJ2-7
CASSFGGFNQPQHF	TGTGCCAGCAGCTTCGGGGGGTTTAATCAGCCCCAGCATTTT	NA	NA	TRBV11-2	TRBJ1-5
CASSRTGSNEKLFF	TGTGCCAGCAGTAGGACAGGCTCTAATGAAAAACTGTTTTTT	NA	TRBD1	TRBV27	TRBJ1-4
CASSLGLASEQFF	TGCGCCAGCAGCTTGGGGTTGGCGAGTGAGCAGTTCTTC	NA	NA	TRBV5-1	TRBJ2-1
CASSLYGISGANVLTF	TGTGCCAGCAGTTTATACGGAATCTCTGGGGCCAACGTCCTGACTTTC	NA	NA	TRBV27	TRBJ2-6